This TCR beta chain was captured by sequencing in a study of T cell repertoires in cytomegalovirus infection (dated by TCRdb to about 2019). About the full investigation: Alongside well-studied HLA-B-restricted epitopes, the peptide stimulations were aimed at recently identified HLA-C-restricted CMV epitopes, whose presentation resists viral immunomodulation. Because public TCR beta signatures pointed to carriage of CMV infection together with the matching HLA type, the HLA type of each donor mattered for the analysis.

The V end loses 5 bases and the J end loses 7 bases, and a stretch of 14 bases separates them. Including the terminal cysteine and phenylalanine, the CDR3 comprises 14 residues. Just CDR3 DNA is preserved here, 42 bases in frame from base 1. As encoded in the germline V gene (reference sequence), CDR1 is SEHNR while CDR2 is FQNEAQ. Results and caveats for the whole study, not just this receptor: The ex vivo response was dominated by HLA-C-restricted CMV-specific TCR beta clonotypes, which also provided the single most frequent clonotype in two of eight donors. In both this cohort and an independent cohort of some 350 donors, the cumulative frequency of public TCR beta family members distinguished carriers of CMV infection plus the relevant HLA type.

On this clonotype itself: The specificity of this receptor is unknown. No qualities accompany the bases; no much larger clone lies one base away.

Sequenced on an Illumina HiSeq 1500. TCRdb applied fastp at Q25 and MiXCR to the public reads, then kept only in-frame beta chains. Rows are combined by CDR3 protein, so each entry shows the most common genes and DNA. Counted in this sample were about 890,000 distinct CDR3 sequences; more than 25% of them appeared once. Over 12% of the sample goes to the ten largest clones. The sample's treatment or condition label, decoded: in vitro stimulation with specific CMV peptide epitopes to enrich CMV-specific T cells. The specimen comprised cultured CD8+ T cells from PBMCs, sampled from culture after CMV antigen stimulation. This receptor was obtained from a human donor in good health (CMV status not recorded). Some clones in this sample may be carry-over from other donors' samples. The receptor chain draws on TRBV7-9 and TRBJ2-2; TRBD2 is possibly the D segment (5 matching bases). The DNA reads TGTGCCAGCAGCCCAGAGGGCGGCCGCGGGGAGCTGTTTTTT. Its amino acids are CASSPEGGRGELFF. The reference TRBV7-9 and TRBJ2-2 proteins fill in what lies around the CDR3, so the full variable domain reads DTGVSQNPRHKITKRGQNVTFRCDPISEHNRLYWYRQTLGQGPEFLTYFQNEAQLEKSRLLSDRFSAERPKGSFSTLEIQRTEQGDSAMYLCASSPEGGRGELFFGEGSRLTVL.